The present TCR beta chain was sequenced within a study of OX40 agonist ivuxolimab in advanced cancers. Study background: Antecedent anti-PD-1, anti-PD-L1 or anti-CTLA-4 therapy was permissible, with roughly 40% having received some.

After removal of 8 bases from V and 6 bases from J, the junction contained 9 bases not matched to a gene. Germline loops: CDR1 LNHDA, CDR2 SQIVND (reference sequence). There are 14 residues in the CDR3. Method: immunoSEQ multiplex PCR; TCRdb's copy keeps in-frame clones and lacks some. The table records roughly 92,000 clones, around nine tenths of them present only once. Collection of blood occurred at baseline, at cycle 4 day 1, and at cycle 7 day 1. General observations from the study: Low levels of normalized T-cell clonal expansion also appeared in some nonresponders. Clonal expansion from baseline to week 6 occurred in both CD4+ and CD8+ T cells.

As concerns this clone: Its antigen is still unknown.

The clonotype originates from an adult with an advanced solid tumor such as melanoma, head and neck, liver or kidney cancer. The sample was CD4+ or CD8+ T cells sorted from blood, taken in a trial of the OX40 agonist ivuxolimab. The gene calls are TRBV19 and TRBJ2-2, with 7 bases that match TRBD2. The CDR3 sequence is CASSGGRGPGELFF. The CDR3 DNA follows: TGTGCCAGTTCGGGGGGAAGAGGGCCCGGGGAGCTGTTTTTT.